The TCR beta chain described here comes from a study of blood T cell repertoires in COVID-19. Study context: Both acute and convalescent COVID-19 samples were obtained from the United States, Italy and Spain. The analysed material was cDNA or gDNA that came from T cells, B-cell-depleted T cells, or PBMCs.

Sequencing used immunoSEQ multiplex PCR; TCRdb keeps in-frame clones, though not all of them. The sample includes 250,000 or so clones, about 86% seen only once; the top ten take 3.4%. V shed 4 bases and J 2 bases; nucleotides not matched to a gene: 4. The CDR3 is 14 residues long. Germline CDR1 and CDR2: SGHKS and YYEKEE (reference sequence). The clonotype originates from a man over 45 who had recovered from COVID-19. The rearrangement uses TRBV5-5 and TRBJ2-3; 7 bases fit TRBD2. The source material was PBMCs or T cells enriched from blood (not recorded which). The chain's CDR3 is CASSPGTNTDTQYF. DNA of the CDR3: TGTGCCAGCAGCCCAGGGACTAACACAGATACGCAGTATTTT.